Following are 5 T cell receptor beta chains from one sample sequenced in a study of cytomegalovirus exposure and HLA in healthy donors. Sequencing was performed with immunoSEQ multiplex PCR; in TCRdb, only in-frame clones are kept and a portion is missing. Of 150,000 or so clones listed, around 83% are singletons. What was sequenced was PBMCs. The receptor source for this set is a human donor in good health.

This chain links TRBV6-5 with TRBJ1-4; maybe TRBD1 (6 bases). Trimming removed 4 bases from V and 6 bases from J, with 15 bases in between. The CDR3 is 15 amino acids. Germline V lookup: CDR1 MNHEY, CDR2 SVGAGI. As DNA, the CDR3 is TGTGCCAGCAGTTTCGTTCAGGGGTCCTATGAAAAACTGTTTTTT. This gives the protein CASSFVQGSYEKLFF.

This rearrangement joins TRBV9 to TRBJ1-3; D is possibly TRBD1 (5 bases). V lost 0 bases, J lost 0 bases, and 10 bases lay in between. The CDR3 loop spans 16 amino acids. Looked up from germline, CDR1 is SGDLS and CDR2 is YYNGEE. CDR3 in DNA: TGTGCCAGCAGCGTAGGGGGGGAGACCTCTGGAAACACCATATATTTT. Encoded protein: CASSVGGETSGNTIYF.

The chain employs TRBV18 and TRBJ2-3; 10 nucleotides match TRBD1. Germline V gene data show CDR1 as KGHSH and CDR2 as LQKENI. The CDR3 length is 16 residues. With V trimmed by 3 bases and J by 0 bases, 3 bases remained unmatched. This CDR3 reads CASSPRDRGSTDTQYF. In nucleotides, the CDR3 is TGTGCCAGCTCACCCCGGGACAGGGGTAGCACAGATACGCAGTATTTT.

The V call is TRBV30, the J call TRBJ2-1; the match to TRBD1 covers 11 bases. From germline, CDR1 is GTSNPN and CDR2 SVGIG (reference sequence). Unmatched junction bases numbered 2, after V lost 3 bases and J lost 7 bases. The CDR3 covers 13 residues. For the CDR3, the DNA is TGTGCCTGGAGGGACAGGGGGCTGAATGAGCAGTTCTTC. Its protein is CAWRDRGLNEQFF.

The rearrangement links TRBV7-3 to TRBJ1-3, with a possible D match to TRBD1 (5 bases). CDR3 length equals 13 residues. V lost 4 bases and J lost 3, with 7 bases in between. The germline gives CDR1 SGHTA, CDR2 FQGTGA. The CDR3 nucleotides read TGTGCCAGCAGCTCGGGGGTTGGAAACACCATATATTTT. Residues: CASSSGVGNTIYF.